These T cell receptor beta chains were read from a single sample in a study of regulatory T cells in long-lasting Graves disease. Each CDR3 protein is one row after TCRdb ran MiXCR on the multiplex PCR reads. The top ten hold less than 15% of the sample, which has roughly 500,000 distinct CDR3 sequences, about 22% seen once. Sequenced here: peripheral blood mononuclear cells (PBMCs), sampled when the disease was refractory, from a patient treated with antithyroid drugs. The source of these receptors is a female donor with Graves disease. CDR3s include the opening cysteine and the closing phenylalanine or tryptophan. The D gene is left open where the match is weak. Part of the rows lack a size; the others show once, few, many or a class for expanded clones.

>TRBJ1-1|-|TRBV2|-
CASIIGRAGASF
TGTGCCAGCATCATTGGGAGGGCTGGAGCTTCCTTT
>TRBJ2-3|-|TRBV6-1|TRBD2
CASRRRGGGADTQYF
TGTGCCAGCAGGAGACGGGGGGGCGGGGCAGATACGCAGTATTTT
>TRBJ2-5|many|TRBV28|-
CASSLSTVREETQYF
TGTGCCAGCAGTTTATCCACGGTGAGGGAAGAGACCCAGTACTTC
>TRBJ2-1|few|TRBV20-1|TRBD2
CSARARGLAGGGNEQFF
TGCAGTGCTAGAGCCCGGGGACTAGCGGGAGGAGGTAATGAGCAGTTCTTC
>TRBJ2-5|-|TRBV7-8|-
CASSSAPNTETQYF
TGTGCCAGCAGCTCCGCCCCCAACACAGAGACCCAGTACTTC
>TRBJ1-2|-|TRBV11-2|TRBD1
CASSLDTGTGGTNYGYTF
TGTGCCAGCAGCTTAGATACCGGGACAGGGGGAACTAACTATGGCTACACCTTC
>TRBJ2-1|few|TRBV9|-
CASSVDSRRYNEQFF
TGTGCCAGCAGCGTAGATAGTAGGCGCTACAATGAGCAGTTCTTC
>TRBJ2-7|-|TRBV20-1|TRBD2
CSARMGGVDSEQYF
TGCAGTGCTAGGATGGGGGGGGTTGACTCCGAGCAGTACTTC
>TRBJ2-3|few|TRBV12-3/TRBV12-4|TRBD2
CASSPPSGAGVSDTQYF
TGTGCCAGCAGTCCCCCGTCGGGAGCGGGAGTATCAGATACGCAGTATTTT
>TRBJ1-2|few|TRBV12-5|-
CASGSRIYGYTF
TGTGCTAGTGGGTCACGGATTTATGGCTACACCTTC
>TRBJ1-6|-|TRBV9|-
CASSVEVNSPLHF
TGTGCCAGCAGCGTAGAGGTGAATTCACCCCTCCACTTT
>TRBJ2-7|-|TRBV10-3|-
CAISESDTRGSYEQYF
TGTGCCATCAGTGAGTCGGACACGAGGGGCTCCTACGAGCAGTACTTC
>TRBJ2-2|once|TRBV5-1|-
CASSTLRWRELFF
TGCGCCAGCAGCACCCTCAGGTGGCGGGAGCTGTTTTTT
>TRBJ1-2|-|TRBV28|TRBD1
CASSFMGTGYYGYTF
TGTGCCAGCAGTTTTATGGGGACAGGGTACTATGGCTACACCTTC
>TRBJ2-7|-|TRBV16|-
CASSPSAGSDSYEQYF
TGTGCCAGCAGCCCATCTGCAGGGTCGGACTCCTACGAGCAGTACTTC
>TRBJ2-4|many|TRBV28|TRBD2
CASSSLAGGARSLDIQYF
TGTGCCAGCAGCTCCCTTGCGGGGGGGGCGCGTAGTTTGGACATTCAGTACTTC
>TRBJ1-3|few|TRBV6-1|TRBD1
CASISDRTGNTIYF
TGTGCCAGCATCTCGGACAGGACTGGAAACACCATATATTTT
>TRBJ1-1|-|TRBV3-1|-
CASSQIRAGNTEAFF
TGTGCCAGCAGCCAAATTCGGGCTGGGAACACTGAAGCTTTCTTT
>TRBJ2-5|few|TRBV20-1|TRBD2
CSPAAGGQETQYF
TGCAGTCCAGCCGCGGGGGGGCAAGAGACCCAGTACTTC
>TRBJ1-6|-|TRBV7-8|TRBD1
CASRGTGLRSPLHF
TGTGCCAGCAGGGGGACAGGGCTCCGTTCACCCCTCCACTTT
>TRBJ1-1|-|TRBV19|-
CASSTTMNTEAFF
TGTGCCAGTTCTACAACTATGAACACTGAAGCTTTCTTT
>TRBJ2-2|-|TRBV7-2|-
CASSLQQGWTGELFF
TGTGCCAGCAGTCTACAGCAAGGGTGGACCGGGGAGCTGTTTTTT
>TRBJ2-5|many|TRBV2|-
CASGPYGTQYF
TGTGCCAGCGGACCATATGGGACCCAGTACTTC
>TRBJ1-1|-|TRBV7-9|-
CASSLGTLEAFF
TGTGCCAGCAGCTTAGGGACTCTTGAAGCTTTCTTT
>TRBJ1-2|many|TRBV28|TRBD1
CASTRTGTPYGYTF
TGTGCCAGCACCCGGACAGGGACACCCTATGGCTACACCTTC
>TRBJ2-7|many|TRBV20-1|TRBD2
CSARVGSGSYEQYF
TGCAGTGCTAGAGTGGGTAGCGGGAGCTACGAGCAGTACTTC
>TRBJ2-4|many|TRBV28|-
CASSFPGLAKNIQYF
TGTGCCAGCAGTTTCCCGGGCCTAGCCAAAAACATTCAGTACTTC
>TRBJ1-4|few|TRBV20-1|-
CSAKTMGNEKLFF
TGCAGTGCTAAAACGATGGGTAATGAAAAACTGTTTTTT
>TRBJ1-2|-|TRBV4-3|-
CASSQEPGPIGYTF
TGCGCCAGCAGCCAAGAGCCGGGCCCAATAGGCTACACCTTC
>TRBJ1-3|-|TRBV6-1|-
CASSPPQSIRSGNTIYF
TGTGCCAGCAGTCCACCTCAATCGATACGCTCTGGAAACACCATATATTTT
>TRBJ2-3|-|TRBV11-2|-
CASSFSGDTQYF
TGTGCCAGCAGCTTTAGCGGAGATACGCAGTATTTT
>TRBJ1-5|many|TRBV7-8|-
CASSLNDGQPQHF
TGTGCCAGCAGCTTGAACGACGGTCAGCCCCAGCATTTT
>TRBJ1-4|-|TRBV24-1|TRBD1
CATSDGSRDRGMFF
TGTGCCACCAGTGATGGAAGCCGGGACAGGGGTATGTTTTTT
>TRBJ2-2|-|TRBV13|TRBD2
CASSLELAAHTGELFF
TGTGCCAGCAGCTTAGAACTAGCGGCTCACACCGGGGAGCTGTTTTTT
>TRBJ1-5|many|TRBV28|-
CASSAAGLKTQPQHF
TGTGCCAGCAGTGCTGCGGGGTTGAAAACTCAGCCCCAGCATTTT
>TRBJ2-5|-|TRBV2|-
CASSDWLAAAQYF
TGTGCCAGCAGTGATTGGCTGGCAGCGGCCCAGTACTTC
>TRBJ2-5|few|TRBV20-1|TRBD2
CSAQLAEETQYF
TGCAGTGCTCAACTAGCGGAAGAGACCCAGTACTTC
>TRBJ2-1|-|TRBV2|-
CASSEEGIVYNEQFF
TGTGCCAGCAGTGAAGAAGGGATTGTCTACAATGAGCAGTTCTTC
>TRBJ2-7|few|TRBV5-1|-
CASSPQTGYEQYF
TGCGCCAGCAGCCCCCAGACAGGATACGAGCAGTACTTC
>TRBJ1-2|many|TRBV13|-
CASSLGQTNYGYTF
TGTGCCAGCAGCTTAGGCCAAACAAATTATGGCTACACCTTC
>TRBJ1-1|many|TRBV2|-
CASIRNRDTEAFF
TGTGCCAGCATCAGGAATAGGGACACTGAAGCTTTCTTT
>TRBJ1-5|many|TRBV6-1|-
CASRGRVNQPQHF
TGTGCCAGCCGGGGACGGGTCAATCAGCCCCAGCATTTT
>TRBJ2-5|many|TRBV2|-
CASSVGQLKETQYF
TGTGCCAGCAGTGTTGGACAGCTTAAAGAGACCCAGTACTTC
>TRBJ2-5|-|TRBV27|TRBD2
CASSPYLTSGSAEYF
TGTGCCAGCAGTCCCTATTTGACTAGCGGGAGCGCCGAGTACTTC
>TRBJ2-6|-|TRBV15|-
CATRRFSGANVLTF
TGTGCCACCAGGAGATTCTCTGGGGCCAACGTCCTGACTTTC
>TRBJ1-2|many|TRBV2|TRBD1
CASSALLLQGENYGYTF
TGTGCCAGCAGTGCACTCCTATTACAGGGGGAGAACTATGGCTACACCTTC
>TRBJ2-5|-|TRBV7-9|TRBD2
CASSPPGILAGGEETQYF
TGTGCCAGCAGCCCCCCGGGAATACTAGCGGGGGGTGAAGAGACCCAGTACTTC
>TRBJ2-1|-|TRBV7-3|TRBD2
CASSLMGSGSYNEQFF
TGTGCCAGCAGCTTAATGGGTAGCGGGAGTTACAATGAGCAGTTCTTC
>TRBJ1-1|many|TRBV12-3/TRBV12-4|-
CASLLNGGNTEAFF
TGCGCCAGCTTATTAAATGGGGGGAACACTGAAGCTTTCTTT
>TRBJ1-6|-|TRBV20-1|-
CSAYRQGLYNSPLHF
TGCAGTGCTTACCGTCAGGGCCTCTATAATTCACCCCTCCACTTT